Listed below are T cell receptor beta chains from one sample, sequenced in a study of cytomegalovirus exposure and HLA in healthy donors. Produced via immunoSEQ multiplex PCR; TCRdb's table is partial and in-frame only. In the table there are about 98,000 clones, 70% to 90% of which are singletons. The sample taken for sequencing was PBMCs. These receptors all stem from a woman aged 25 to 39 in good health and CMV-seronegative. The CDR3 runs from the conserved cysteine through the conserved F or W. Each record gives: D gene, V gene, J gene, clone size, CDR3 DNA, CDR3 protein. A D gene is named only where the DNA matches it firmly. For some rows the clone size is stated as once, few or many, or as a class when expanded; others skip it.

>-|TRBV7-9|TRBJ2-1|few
TGTGCCAGCAGCTTAGCTGGGAGCTACAATGAGCAGTTCTTC
CASSLAGSYNEQFF
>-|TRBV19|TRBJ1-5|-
TGTGCCAGTAGTAACAGTCCGGTCGAGCCCCAGCATTTT
CASSNSPVEPQHF
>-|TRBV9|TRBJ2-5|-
TGTGCCAGCAGCTCCAGCAGGGCGGTAGGCGAGACCCAGTACTTC
CASSSSRAVGETQYF
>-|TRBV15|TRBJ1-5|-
TGTGCCACCAGCAGCGGGGGATCCTCAATGGCCCAGCATTTT
CATSSGGSSMAQHF
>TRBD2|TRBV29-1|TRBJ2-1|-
TGCAGCGTTGAAGGGGGAACGGGAGGGTCCTACAATGAGCAGTTCTTC
CSVEGGTGGSYNEQFF
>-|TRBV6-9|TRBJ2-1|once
TGTGCCAGGGGCGCGTGCAATGAGCAGTTCTTC
CARGACNEQFF
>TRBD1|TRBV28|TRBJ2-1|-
TGTGCCAGCAGTTCGCCGGGACAGGGCTACAATGAGCAGTTCTTC
CASSSPGQGYNEQFF
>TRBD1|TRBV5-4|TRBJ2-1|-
TGTGCCAGCAGCTCCGTGGACAGGTTCGATGAGCAGTTCTTC
CASSSVDRFDEQFF
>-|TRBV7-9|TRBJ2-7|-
TGTGCCAGCAGCTTTGAGGAATTGAGCTCCTACGAGCAGTACTTC
CASSFEELSSYEQYF
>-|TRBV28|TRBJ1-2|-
TGTGCCAGCAGGCCTCCGACGGAGTATGGCTACACCTTC
CASRPPTEYGYTF
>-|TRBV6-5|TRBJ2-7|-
TGTGCCAGCAGCCTGGCCGGGAGCTACGAGCAGTACTTC
CASSLAGSYEQYF
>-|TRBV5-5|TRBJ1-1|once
TGTGCCAGCAGCTTGGCCCTGGGGGCGCAGACTGAAGCTTTCTTT
CASSLALGAQTEAFF
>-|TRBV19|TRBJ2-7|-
TGTGCCAGTATGGCTAGAGCCCCTCCCTACGAGCAGTACTTC
CASMARAPPYEQYF
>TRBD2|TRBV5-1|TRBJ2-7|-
TGCGCCAGCAGCTCCGTAGCGGGGGGGACTTACGAGCAGTACTTC
CASSSVAGGTYEQYF